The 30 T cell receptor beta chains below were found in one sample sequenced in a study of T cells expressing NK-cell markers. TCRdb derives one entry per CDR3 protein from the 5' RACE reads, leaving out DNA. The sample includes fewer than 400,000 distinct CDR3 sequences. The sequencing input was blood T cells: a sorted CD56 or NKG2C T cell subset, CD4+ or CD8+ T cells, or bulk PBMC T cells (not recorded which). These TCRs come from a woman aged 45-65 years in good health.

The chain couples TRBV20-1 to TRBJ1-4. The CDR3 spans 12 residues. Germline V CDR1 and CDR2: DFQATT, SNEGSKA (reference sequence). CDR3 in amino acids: CSVDGRNEKLFF.

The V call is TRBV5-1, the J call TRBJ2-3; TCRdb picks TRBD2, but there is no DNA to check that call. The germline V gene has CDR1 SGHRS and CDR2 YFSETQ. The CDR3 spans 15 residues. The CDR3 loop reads CASSLTTSGKYTQYF.

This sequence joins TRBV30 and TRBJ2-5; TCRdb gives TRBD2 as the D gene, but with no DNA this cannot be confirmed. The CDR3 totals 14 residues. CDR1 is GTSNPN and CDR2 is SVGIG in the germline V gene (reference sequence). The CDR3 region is CAWSQLAGVETQYF.

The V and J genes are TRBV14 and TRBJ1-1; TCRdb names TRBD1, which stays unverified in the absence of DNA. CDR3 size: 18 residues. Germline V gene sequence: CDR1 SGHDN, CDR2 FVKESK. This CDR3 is CASSQDEAGLIPDTEAFF. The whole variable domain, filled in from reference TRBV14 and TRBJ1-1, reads EAGVTQFPSHSVIEKGQTVTLRCDPISGHDNLYWYRRVMGKEIKFLLHFVKESKQDESGMPNNRFLAERTGGTYSTLKVQPAELEDSGVYFCASSQDEAGLIPDTEAFFGQGTRLTVV.

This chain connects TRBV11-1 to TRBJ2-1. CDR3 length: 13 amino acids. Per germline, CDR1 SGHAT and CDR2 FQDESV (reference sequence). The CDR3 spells CASSFFRDNEQFF.

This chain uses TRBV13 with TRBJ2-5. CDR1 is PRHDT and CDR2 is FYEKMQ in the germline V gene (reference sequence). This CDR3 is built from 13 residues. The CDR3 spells CASSLSDQETQYF.

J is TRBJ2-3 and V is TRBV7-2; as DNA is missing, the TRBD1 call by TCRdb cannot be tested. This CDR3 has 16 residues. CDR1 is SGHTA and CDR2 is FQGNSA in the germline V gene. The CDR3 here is CASSQEERPGTDTQYF.

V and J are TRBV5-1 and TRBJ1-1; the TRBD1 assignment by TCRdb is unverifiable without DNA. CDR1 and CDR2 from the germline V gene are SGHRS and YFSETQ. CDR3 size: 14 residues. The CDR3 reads CASSLVRQGSEAFF.

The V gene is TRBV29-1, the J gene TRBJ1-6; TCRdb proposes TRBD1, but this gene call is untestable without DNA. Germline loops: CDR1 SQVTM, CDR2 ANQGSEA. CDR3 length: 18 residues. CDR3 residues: CSAPVTLRPPKDNSPLHF. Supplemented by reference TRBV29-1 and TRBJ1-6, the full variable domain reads SAVISQKPSRDICQRGTSLTIQCQVDSQVTMMFWYRQQPGQSLTLIATANQGSEATYESGFVIDKFPISRPNLTFSTLTVSNMSPEDSSIYLCSAPVTLRPPKDNSPLHFGNGTRLTVT.

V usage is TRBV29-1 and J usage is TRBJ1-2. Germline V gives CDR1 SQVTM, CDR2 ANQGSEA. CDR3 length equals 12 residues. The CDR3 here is CSVQRMGYGYTF.

The chain's CDR3 is CASSNGQGGGELFF. This chain uses TRBV11-2 with TRBJ2-2; no DNA is available, so the TRBD1 call from TCRdb remains unchecked. The CDR3 extends over 14 amino acids. Germline V gene data show CDR1 as SGHAT and CDR2 as FQNNGV.

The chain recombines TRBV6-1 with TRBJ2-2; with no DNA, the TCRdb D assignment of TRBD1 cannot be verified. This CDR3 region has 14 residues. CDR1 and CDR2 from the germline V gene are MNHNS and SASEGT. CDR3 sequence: CASSDGMNTGELFF.

The CDR3 loop is CASSLRGRVDEQYF. V gene TRBV5-4 combines with J gene TRBJ2-7; TCRdb's D gene call, TRBD1, goes unchecked for lack of DNA. This CDR3 is built from 14 residues. Germline V CDR1 and CDR2: SGHNT, YYREEE (reference sequence).

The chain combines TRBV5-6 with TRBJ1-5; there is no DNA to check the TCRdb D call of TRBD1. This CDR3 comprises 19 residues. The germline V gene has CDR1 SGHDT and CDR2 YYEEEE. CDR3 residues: CASSNSGYRGTGSNQPQHF.

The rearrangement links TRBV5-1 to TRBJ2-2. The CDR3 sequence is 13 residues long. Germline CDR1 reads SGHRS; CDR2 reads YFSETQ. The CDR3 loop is CASTDMGTGELFF. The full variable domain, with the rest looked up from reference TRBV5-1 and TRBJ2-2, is KAGVTQTPRYLIKTRGQQVTLSCSPISGHRSVSWYQQTPGQGLQFLFEYFSETQRNKGNFPGRFSGRQFSNSRSEMNVSTLELGDSALYLCASTDMGTGELFFGEGSRLTVL.

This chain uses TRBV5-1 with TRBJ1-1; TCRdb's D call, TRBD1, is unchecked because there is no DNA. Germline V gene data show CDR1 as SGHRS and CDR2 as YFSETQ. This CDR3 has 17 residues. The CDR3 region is CASSSGQGGQLNTEAFF.

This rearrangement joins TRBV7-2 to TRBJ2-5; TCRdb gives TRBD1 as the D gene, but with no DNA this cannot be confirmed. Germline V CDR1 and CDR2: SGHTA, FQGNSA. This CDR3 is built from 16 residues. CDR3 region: CASSSGQGWRGETQYF.

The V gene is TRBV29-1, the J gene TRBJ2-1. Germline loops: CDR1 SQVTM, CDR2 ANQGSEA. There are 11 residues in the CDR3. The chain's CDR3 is CSGGTQGEQFF.

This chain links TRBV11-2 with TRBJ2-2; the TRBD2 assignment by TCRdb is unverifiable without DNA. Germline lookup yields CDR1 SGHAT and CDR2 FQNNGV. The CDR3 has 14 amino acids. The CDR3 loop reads CASSKAGSSGELFF.

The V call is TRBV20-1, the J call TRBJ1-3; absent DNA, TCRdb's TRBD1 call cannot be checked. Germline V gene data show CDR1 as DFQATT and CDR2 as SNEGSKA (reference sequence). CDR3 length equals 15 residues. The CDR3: CSARDRGISGNTIYF.

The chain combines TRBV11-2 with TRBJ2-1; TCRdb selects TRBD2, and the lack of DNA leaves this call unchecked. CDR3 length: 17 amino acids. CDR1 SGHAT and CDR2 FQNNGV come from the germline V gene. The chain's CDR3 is CASSLRLAGASYNEQFF. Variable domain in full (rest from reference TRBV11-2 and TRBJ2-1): EAGVAQSPRYKIIEKRQSVAFWCNPISGHATLYWYQQILGQGPKLLIQFQNNGVVDDSQLPKDRFSAERLKGVDSTLKIQPAKLEDSAVYLCASSLRLAGASYNEQFFGPGTRLTVL.

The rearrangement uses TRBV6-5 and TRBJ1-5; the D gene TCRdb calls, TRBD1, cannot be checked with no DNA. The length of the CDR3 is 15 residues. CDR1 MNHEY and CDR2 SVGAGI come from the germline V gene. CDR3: CASTPGLSSNQPQHF.

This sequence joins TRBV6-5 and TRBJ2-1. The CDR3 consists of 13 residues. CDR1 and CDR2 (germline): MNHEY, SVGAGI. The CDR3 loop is CASSYDFSGEQFF.

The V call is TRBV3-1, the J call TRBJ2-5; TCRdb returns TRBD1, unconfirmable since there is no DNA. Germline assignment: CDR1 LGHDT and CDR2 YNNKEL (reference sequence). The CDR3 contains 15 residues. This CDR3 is CASSLRLGGSETQYF.

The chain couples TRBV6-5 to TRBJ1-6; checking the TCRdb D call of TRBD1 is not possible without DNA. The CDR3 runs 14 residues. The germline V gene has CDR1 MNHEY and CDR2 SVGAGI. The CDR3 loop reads CASSSEEGRSPLHF.

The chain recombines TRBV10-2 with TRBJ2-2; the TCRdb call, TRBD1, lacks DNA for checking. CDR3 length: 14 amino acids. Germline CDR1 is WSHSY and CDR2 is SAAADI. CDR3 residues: CASKPQGTAGELFF.

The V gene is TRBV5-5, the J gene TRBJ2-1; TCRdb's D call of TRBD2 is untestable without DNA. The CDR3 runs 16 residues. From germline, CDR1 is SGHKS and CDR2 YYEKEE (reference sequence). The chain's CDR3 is CASSSIAGGWDNEQFF.

CDR3 region: CASSPGVSSTYEQYF. V and J are TRBV5-1 and TRBJ2-7. Germline V gives CDR1 SGHRS, CDR2 YFSETQ. The CDR3 extends over 15 amino acids.

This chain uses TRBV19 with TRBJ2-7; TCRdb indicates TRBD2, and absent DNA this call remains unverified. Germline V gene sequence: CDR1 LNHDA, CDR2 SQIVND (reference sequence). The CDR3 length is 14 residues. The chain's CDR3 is CASSIDRGVAGQYF.

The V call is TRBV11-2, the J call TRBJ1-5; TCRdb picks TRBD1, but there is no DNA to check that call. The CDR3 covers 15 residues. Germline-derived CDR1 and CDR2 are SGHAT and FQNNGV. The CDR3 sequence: CASSLDGDRIQPQHF.